These 10 T cell receptor beta chains share one sample of origin, sequenced in a study of cytomegalovirus exposure and HLA in healthy donors. The PCR made use of 60 Vbeta and 13 Jbeta primers. Produced via immunoSEQ multiplex PCR; TCRdb's table is partial and in-frame only. The sample holds about 140,000 clones; roughly 78% are singletons and the top ten take 2% to 2.5%. Material: PBMCs. The receptors here all came from a man aged 25-45 years in good health and CMV-seronegative.

The CDR3 loop reads CASSPPPPKKGLFF. The CDR3 coding sequence is TGTGCCAGCAGTCCACCCCCCCCCAAAAAGGGGTTGTTTTTT. The chain carries TRBV27 and TRBJ2-2; possibly TRBD1 for D (5 bases). This CDR3 region has 14 residues. Germline loops: CDR1 MNHEY, CDR2 SMNVEV (reference sequence). V lost 5 bases and J lost 15, with 22 bases in between.

The CDR3 region is CASSLDLGVYGYTF. The CDR3 DNA sequence: TGCGCCAGCAGCTTGGATCTCGGAGTCTATGGCTACACCTTC. This chain links TRBV5-1 with TRBJ1-2; D is ambiguous. The V end was cut by 0 bases, the J end by 4 bases, with 10 bases between. CDR1 and CDR2 from the germline V gene are SGHRS and YFSETQ. This CDR3 comprises 14 residues.

The chain is built from TRBV27 and TRBJ2-6; 7 bases agree with TRBD2. The germline V gene encodes CDR1 MNHEY and CDR2 SMNVEV (reference sequence). V lost 0 bases, J lost 0 bases, and 2 bases stayed unmatched. This CDR3 is built from 17 residues. The CDR3 bases are TGTGCCAGCAGTTTATCAAGGACTAGCTCTGGGGCCAACGTCCTGACTTTC. Translated, it gives CASSLSRTSSGANVLTF.

The V call is TRBV6-5, the J call TRBJ1-1; D is uncertain. V was clipped by 2 bases and J by 5 bases, with 15 bases between them. The germline V gene has CDR1 MNHEY and CDR2 SVGAGI. The CDR3 runs 15 residues. CDR3 bases: TGTGCCAGCAGTTACCGGTGGGCGGGTCGGACTGAAGCTTTCTTT. Translation: CASSYRWAGRTEAFF.

J is TRBJ1-6 and V is TRBV5-5; D is perhaps TRBD1 (5 bases). Germline values: CDR1 SGHKS, CDR2 YYEKEE (reference sequence). Trimming removed 3 bases at V and 4 bases at J, with 11 bases between. The CDR3 consists of 15 residues. Written as DNA, the CDR3 is TGTGCCAGCAGCTCGTCACAGGAGTATAATTCACCCCTCCACTTT. Protein: CASSSSQEYNSPLHF.

The chain uses TRBV10-3 and TRBJ1-2; 8 bases align to TRBD1. Germline V gives CDR1 ENHRY, CDR2 SYGVKD. The CDR3 is made up of 17 amino acids. Trimming took 4 bases from V and 0 from J; bases not matched to a gene: 10. The CDR3 DNA reads as TGTGCCATCAGTGGTAGTGGACAGGGTAGAGCTAACTATGGCTACACCTTC. It specifies CAISGSGQGRANYGYTF.

V usage is TRBV19 and J usage is TRBJ1-2; 7 bases map to TRBD1. Germline CDR1 and CDR2: LNHDA and SQIVND (reference sequence). CDR3 size: 14 residues. With 6 bases clipped from V and 2 bases from J, the junction kept 6 bases outside the gene matches. CDR3 coding DNA: TGTGCCAGTAGCTGGGACAGCGCAAACTATGGCTACACCTTC. It encodes CASSWDSANYGYTF.

The gene calls are TRBV5-4 and TRBJ1-2; D perhaps matches TRBD1 (6 bases). Trimming took 0 bases from V and 6 from J, leaving 18 bases between them. The CDR3 has 16 amino acids. Looked up from germline, CDR1 is SGHNT and CDR2 is YYREEE (reference sequence). DNA of the CDR3: TGTGCCAGCAGCTTGGGTCGGGACACCGATAGGCATGGCTACACCTTC. Translation: CASSLGRDTDRHGYTF. The variable domain in full, with the rest retrieved from reference TRBV5-4 and TRBJ1-2, is ETGVTQSPTHLIKTRGQQVTLRCSSQSGHNTVSWYQQALGQGPQFIFQYYREEENGRGNFPPRFSGLQFPNYSSELNVNALELDDSALYLCASSLGRDTDRHGYTFGSGTRLTVV.

This clone came up a few times. The CDR3 spells CASSLFRQLNEKLFF. The CDR3 DNA is TGTGCCAGCAGCTTGTTTCGACAGTTAAATGAAAAACTGTTTTTT. The rearrangement links TRBV5-6 to TRBJ1-4; TRBD1 might be the D (5 bases). Germline V gene lookup returns CDR1 SGHDT and CDR2 YYEEEE. Trimming stripped 1 base from V and 5 bases from J, with 12 bases between. There are 15 residues in the CDR3.

This clone turned up a few times. Here the CDR3 DNA reads TGTGCCAGCAAATGGGCAGCTCCTAATTCACCCCTCCACTTT. This codes for CASKWAAPNSPLHF. This chain connects TRBV6-1 to TRBJ1-6; D unclear. Germline CDR1 MNHNS, CDR2 SASEGT. V lost 7 bases and J 6 bases, leaving 13 bases between the germline ends. CDR3 length: 14 residues.